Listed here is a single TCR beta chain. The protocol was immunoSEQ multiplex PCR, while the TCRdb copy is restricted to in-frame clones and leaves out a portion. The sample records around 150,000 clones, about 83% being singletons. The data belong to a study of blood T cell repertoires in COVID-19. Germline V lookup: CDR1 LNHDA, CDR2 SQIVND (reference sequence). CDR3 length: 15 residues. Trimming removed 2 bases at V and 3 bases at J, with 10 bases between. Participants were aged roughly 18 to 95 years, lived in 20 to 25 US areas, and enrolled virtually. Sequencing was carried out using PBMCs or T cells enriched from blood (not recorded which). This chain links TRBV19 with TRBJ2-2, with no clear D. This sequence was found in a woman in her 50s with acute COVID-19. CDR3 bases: TGTGCCAGTAGTATACCCGTGCAGGACACCGGGGAGCTGTTTTTT. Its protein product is CASSIPVQDTGELFF.